The 4 T cell receptor beta chains reported below all come from one sample, sequenced in a study of CD8 T cells in Susac syndrome. A quantity of about 0.5 to 1 ug RNA underwent reverse transcription using random hexamers. Using its own MiXCR run on the immunoSEQ multiplex PCR reads, TCRdb lists one record per CDR3 protein. The table includes 100,000 to 150,000 distinct CDR3 sequences, over 85% detected once. The sequencing sample was made of CD4+ T cells from PBMCs. The source of these receptors is a human donor in good health.

The chain uses TRBV19 and TRBJ2-2; TRBD2 agrees at 8 bases. Losses at the gene ends were 6 bases for V and 2 bases for J; bases not matched to a gene: 14. Germline CDR1 and CDR2: LNHDA and SQIVND (reference sequence). The length of the CDR3 is 18 residues. CDR3 bases: TGTGCCAGTAGCGGGAGGGCCCAGGTCGGCTATAACACCGGGGAGCTGTTTTTT. It specifies CASSGRAQVGYNTGELFF.

This chain connects TRBV7-2 to TRBJ2-3; no clear D. V dropped 2 bases and J dropped 6 bases, with 6 bases sitting between them. In germline, CDR1 is SGHTA, CDR2 FQGNSA. CDR3 length: 12 amino acids. CDR3 sequence: CASSLPPDTQYF. In DNA form, the CDR3 reads TGTGCCAGCAGCTTACCCCCTGATACGCAGTATTTT.

V is TRBV6-5 and J is TRBJ2-5, with D possibly being TRBD2 (6 bases). The CDR3 has 15 residues. Trimming removed 5 bases from V and 2 bases from J, with 15 bases in between. Germline CDR1 reads MNHEY; CDR2 reads SVGAGI. CDR3 DNA sequence: TGTGCCAGCAGTCTCCGCAGCGCGGGGCAAGAGACCCAGTACTTC. Residues: CASSLRSAGQETQYF.

This chain's CDR3 is CASSYSESSYNEQFF. DNA for the CDR3: TGCGCCAGCAGCTACAGCGAAAGCTCCTACAATGAGCAGTTCTTC. The chain has TRBV5-1 and TRBJ2-1; D unclear. V was pared by 3 bases and J by 0 bases, with 10 bases between. Germline V gene data show CDR1 as SGHRS and CDR2 as YFSETQ. The CDR3 is made up of 15 amino acids.